This TCR beta chain was found in a study of blood T cell repertoires in COVID-19. Across the whole study: Acute and convalescent COVID-19 specimens originated in the United States, Italy and Spain. In each case, the material was cDNA or gDNA derived from T cells, B-cell-depleted T cells, or PBMCs.

Original analysis: Amplification with reference gene primers provided the estimates of nucleated cell counts. Clones were sequenced by immunoSEQ multiplex PCR, and TCRdb holds only the in-frame ones, with some missing. The V and J calls and clone size were taken over from that table, and D and trimming were inferred from the DNA. The sample yields around 190,000 clones, about 75% seen once. This clone was detected only a few times. CDR3 size: 15 residues. The germline V and J ends were trimmed by 5 bases and 0 bases, with 11 bases remaining between them. CDR1 is SGHVS and CDR2 is FQNEAQ in the germline V gene.

What was sequenced was peripheral blood. This chain links TRBV7-8 with TRBJ1-5, with a tentative D call TRBD1 (5 bases). This sequence originates from a woman between 45 and 65 years old with active or convalescent COVID-19. CDR3 sequence (DNA): TGTGCCAGCAGCCGAATGACAGTTAGCAATCAGCCCCAGCATTTT. Protein sequence: CASSRMTVSNQPQHF.